Below are 25 T cell receptor beta chains sequenced from a single sample in a study of vaccination effects on CD4 cells after COVID-19. Which antigens these TCRs recognize remains unknown. Before any sequencing was done, the ViraFEST assay used viral peptide pools to expand antigen-specific CD4+ T cells. Subsequent to a culture period of 10 to 11 days, CD4+ T cells were isolated. All vaccine recipients tested negative for nucleocapsid antibodies and had never contracted SARS-CoV-2 infection. The protocol was immunoSEQ multiplex PCR, while the TCRdb copy is restricted to in-frame clones and leaves out a portion. The sample has tens of thousands of clones, approximately 70% seen once. The specimen was CD4+ T cells from PBMCs cultured with HCoV-OC43 spike peptides, collected before COVID-19 vaccination. As to subset: HCoV-OC43 spike overlapping peptide pool stimulation. All receptors come from a human donor who received a COVID-19 vaccine.

The chain employs TRBV2 and TRBJ1-1; possible D gene TRBD1, 6 bases. Germline lookup yields CDR1 SNHLY and CDR2 FYNNEI. V shed 4 bases and J shed 2 bases, with 14 bases lying between them. The CDR3 covers 15 residues. As DNA, the CDR3 is TGTGCCAGCAGTGTAACCGGGACACAAAACACTGAAGCTTTCTTT. This gives the protein CASSVTGTQNTEAFF.

This clone was seen only a few times. The chain recombines TRBV5-1 with TRBJ1-4; 11 bases are shared with TRBD1. CDR1 SGHRS and CDR2 YFSETQ come from the germline V gene. Losses at the gene ends were 1 base for V and 10 bases for J; bases not matched to a gene: 6. The CDR3 extends over 15 amino acids. The CDR3 spells CASSLSGQGEGKLFF. In nucleotides, the CDR3 is TGCGCCAGCAGCTTGTCGGGACAGGGGGAAGGAAAACTGTTTTTT.

This clone was recorded once. The chain employs TRBV5-5 and TRBJ2-4; no firm D call. The CDR3 spans 15 residues. CDR1 is SGHKS and CDR2 is YYEKEE in the germline V gene (reference sequence). Trimming pared 9 bases from V and 2 bases from J, leaving 18 bases between. The CDR3 region is CAIISPGRTKNIQYF. The CDR3 nucleotides are TGTGCCATCATTTCTCCAGGTCGAACCAAAAACATTCAGTACTTC.

The chain joins TRBV7-7 to TRBJ1-1, with D perhaps matching TRBD1 (5 bases). Trimming removed 5 bases at V and 2 bases at J, with 21 bases between. CDR1 is SSHAT, CDR2 FNYEAQ, per germline (reference sequence). This CDR3 comprises 17 residues. The CDR3 DNA reads TGTGCCAGCAGCCCATTACCGGGACCGCTCACTAACACTGAAGCTTTCTTT. Translation gives CASSPLPGPLTNTEAFF.

The V call is TRBV27, the J call TRBJ1-3, with 8 nucleotides matching TRBD1. Germline V gives CDR1 MNHEY, CDR2 SMNVEV (reference sequence). The ends lost 2 bases at V and 9 bases at J; junction bases unmatched: 9. This CDR3 is built from 15 residues. The DNA for the CDR3 is TGTGCCAGCAGTTTACCGGACAGGGTACATACCACCATATATTTT. This translates into CASSLPDRVHTTIYF.

This clone was counted a single time. The CDR3 reads CASSSAGTVNTEAFF. The CDR3 nucleotides are TGTGCCAGTAGTAGCGCCGGGACAGTGAACACTGAAGCTTTCTTT. The rearrangement uses TRBV19 and TRBJ1-1; 7 nucleotides align to TRBD1. Trimming took 4 bases from V and 0 from J; bases not matched to a gene: 5. The CDR3 runs to 15 residues. Germline V lookup: CDR1 LNHDA, CDR2 SQIVND (reference sequence).

V gene TRBV28 combines with J gene TRBJ1-5, with 10 positions matching TRBD1. This CDR3 spans 16 amino acids. Trimming cost V 6 bases and J 4 bases; bases outside gene matches: 9. The germline V gene encodes CDR1 MDHEN and CDR2 SYDVKM. CDR3 sequence (DNA): TGTGCCAGCAGGGATGGACAGGGGGTCGTAAATCAGCCCCAGCATTTT. Its protein product is CASRDGQGVVNQPQHF. Drawing the rest from reference TRBV28 and TRBJ1-5, the complete variable domain is DVKVTQSSRYLVKRTGEKVFLECVQDMDHENMFWYRQDPGLGLRLIYFSYDVKMKEKGDIPEGYSVSREKKERFSLILESASTNQTSMYLCASRDGQGVVNQPQHFGDGTRLSIL.

J is TRBJ1-6 and V is TRBV19; 8 positions match TRBD1. The CDR3 has 15 amino acids. Germline values: CDR1 LNHDA, CDR2 SQIVND (reference sequence). V was pared by 1 base and J by 9 bases, with 5 bases of the junction left unmatched. Here the CDR3 reads CASSIVDRGSSPLHF. The CDR3 DNA is TGTGCCAGTAGTATAGTCGACAGGGGTAGTTCACCCCTCCACTTT.

The gene calls are TRBV6-4 and TRBJ2-3, with a weak D call TRBD1 (5 bases). This CDR3 spans 16 amino acids. The V gene's germline CDR1 is MRHNA and CDR2 SNTAGT. V gave up 6 bases and J gave up 6 bases, with 22 bases separating them. The CDR3 spells CASRPQGVGYSDTQYF. Here the CDR3 DNA reads TGTGCCAGCAGACCACAAGGGGTTGGCTATTCGGATACGCAGTATTTT.

V gene TRBV5-6 combines with J gene TRBJ2-3, with TRBD1 as a possible D gene (5 bases). The germline V gene encodes CDR1 SGHDT and CDR2 YYEEEE. V was trimmed by 3 bases and J by 7 bases, leaving 9 bases between them. CDR3 length: 12 amino acids. The CDR3 is CASSSRQYTQYF. The CDR3 bases are TGTGCCAGCAGCTCGAGACAGTATACGCAGTATTTT.

The chain carries TRBV4-1 and TRBJ1-5; D not certain. V lost 4 bases, J lost 7 bases, and 14 bases lay in between. In germline, CDR1 is MGHRA, CDR2 YSYEKL. This CDR3 spans 14 amino acids. The CDR3 region has the DNA TGCGCCAGCAGCCGCTTAGGGTTCGACCAGCCCCAGCATTTT. Amino acids: CASSRLGFDQPQHF.

V usage is TRBV27 and J usage is TRBJ2-3; TRBD2 is a possible D gene (5 bases). The CDR3 totals 14 residues. The V end lost 6 bases, the J end lost 3 bases, and 13 bases lay between the germline ends. Germline CDR1 and CDR2: MNHEY and SMNVEV (reference sequence). CDR3 region: CASRLGTLTDTQYF. The CDR3, as DNA: TGTGCCAGCAGACTAGGAACTTTGACAGATACGCAGTATTTT.

This clone was recorded only once. This sequence joins TRBV7-2 and TRBJ1-3; possibly TRBD1 for D (6 bases). The germline V gene encodes CDR1 SGHTA and CDR2 FQGNSA. The CDR3 has 15 residues. The V end lost 4 bases, the J end lost 3 bases, and 13 bases lay between the germline ends. CDR3 coding DNA: TGTGCCAGCAGCTGGGACATACTCTATGGAAACACCATATATTTT. Protein: CASSWDILYGNTIYF.

This clone was seen just once. The chain employs TRBV27 and TRBJ2-5, with a weak D call TRBD1 (6 bases). The CDR3 consists of 15 residues. Looked up from germline, CDR1 is MNHEY and CDR2 is SMNVEV (reference sequence). V was pared by 5 bases and J by 5 bases, with 18 bases between. The CDR3 nucleotides read TGTGCCAGCAGTCCAACCACAGGGTTCGGGGAGACCCAGTACTTC. Protein sequence: CASSPTTGFGETQYF.

V is TRBV2 and J is TRBJ2-2, with a weak D call TRBD2 (7 bases). Trimming cost V 5 bases and J 2 bases, with 15 bases left between them. Germline CDR1 SNHLY, CDR2 FYNNEI. CDR3 length: 16 amino acids. This CDR3 is CASSSERGGNTGELFF. In nucleotides, the CDR3 is TGTGCCAGCAGTTCCGAGAGGGGGGGTAACACCGGGGAGCTGTTTTTT.

V and J are TRBV28 and TRBJ1-5, with a weak D call TRBD1 (5 bases). V lost 7 bases and J lost 11, with 21 bases in between. This CDR3 region has 14 residues. CDR1 is MDHEN, CDR2 SYDVKM, per germline. This chain's CDR3 is CASNPGLQGQSQHF. The CDR3 DNA reads as TGTGCCAGCAATCCGGGCCTTCAGGGCCAGTCCCAGCATTTT.

The V call is TRBV5-4, the J call TRBJ2-3, with a tentative D call TRBD1 (5 bases). CDR3 size: 13 residues. Trimming stripped 3 bases from V and 5 bases from J, with 10 bases between. Germline V gives CDR1 SGHNT, CDR2 YYREEE (reference sequence). The CDR3 reads CASSSQAGDTQYF. CDR3 sequence (DNA): TGTGCCAGCAGCTCACAGGCTGGAGATACGCAGTATTTT.

In this sample, this clone turned up once. The V gene is TRBV6-1, the J gene TRBJ1-5; D remains unclear. Germline V gene data show CDR1 as MNHNS and CDR2 as SASEGT. The CDR3 has 15 amino acids. V lost 3 bases and J lost 3, with 12 bases in between. CDR3 nucleotides: TGTGCCAGCAGTGATCAAGGGTCGCTCAATCAGCCCCAGCATTTT. This codes for CASSDQGSLNQPQHF.

The V gene is TRBV30, the J gene TRBJ2-3, with 8 positions matching TRBD1. In germline, CDR1 is GTSNPN, CDR2 SVGIG (reference sequence). Trimming at V came to 5 bases and at J to 4 bases, leaving 2 bases not matched to a gene. This CDR3 has 12 residues. Written as DNA, the CDR3 is TGTGCCTGGGACAGGGGCCCAGATACGCAGTATTTT. Encoded protein: CAWDRGPDTQYF.

This clone was seen a few times. The genes are TRBV3-1 (or the pseudogene TRBV3-2) and TRBJ1-3; 10 nucleotides agree with TRBD1. The CDR3 spans 12 residues. The germline V gene encodes CDR1 LGHDT and CDR2 YNNKEL (reference sequence). J lost 16 bases, V lost 3 bases, and 6 bases had no gene match. CDR3 loop: CASSQGDRGSYF. CDR3 sequence (DNA): TGTGCCAGCAGCCAGGGGGACAGGGGTTCTTATTTT.

The CDR3 DNA sequence: TGCAGTGCTATATCGCGGGAGCTGTTTTTT. This gives the protein CSAISRELFF. The chain recombines TRBV20-1 with TRBJ2-2; D is uncertain. This CDR3 region has 10 residues. Trimming cost V 4 bases and J 9 bases, with 6 bases left between them. CDR1 DFQATT and CDR2 SNEGSKA come from the germline V gene (reference sequence).

V usage is TRBV6-5 and J usage is TRBJ1-2; 9 positions match TRBD1. Trimming at V came to 7 bases and at J to 8 bases, leaving 11 bases not matched to a gene. Germline-derived CDR1 and CDR2 are MNHEY and SVGAGI. The CDR3 is 14 residues long. DNA of the CDR3: TGTGCCAGCACCACAGGGGGCGATTTCACCGGCTACACCTTC. Translating it yields CASTTGGDFTGYTF.

This clone was seen a single time. For the CDR3, the DNA is TGTGCCAGCAGCCACCACACAGGGGGTGTTGCCCAGTACTTC. This translates into CASSHHTGGVAQYF. The chain recombines TRBV3-1 (or the pseudogene TRBV3-2) with TRBJ2-5; TRBD1 matches at 8 bases. With V trimmed by 3 bases and J by 9 bases, 9 bases remained unmatched. Germline CDR1 reads LGHDT; CDR2 reads YNNKEL (reference sequence). The CDR3 loop spans 14 amino acids.

This rearrangement joins TRBV3-1 (or the pseudogene TRBV3-2) to TRBJ1-2; the match to TRBD1 covers 7 bases. The length of the CDR3 is 16 residues. The V gene end was trimmed by 1 base and the J gene end by 4 bases; junction bases not matched to a gene: 9. CDR1 and CDR2 from the germline V gene are LGHDT and YNNKEL (reference sequence). The DNA of the CDR3 is TGTGCCAGCAGCCAAGCTAGAGGGGGCGTAGGCTATGGCTACACCTTC. This gives the protein CASSQARGGVGYGYTF.

V and J are TRBV5-5 and TRBJ1-3; D is unclear. Germline loops: CDR1 SGHKS, CDR2 YYEKEE (reference sequence). This CDR3 spans 14 amino acids. V shed 4 bases and J shed 0 bases, with 8 bases lying between them. The CDR3 here is CASSLDTSGNTIYF. The DNA of the CDR3 is TGTGCCAGCAGCCTCGACACCTCTGGAAACACCATATATTTT.